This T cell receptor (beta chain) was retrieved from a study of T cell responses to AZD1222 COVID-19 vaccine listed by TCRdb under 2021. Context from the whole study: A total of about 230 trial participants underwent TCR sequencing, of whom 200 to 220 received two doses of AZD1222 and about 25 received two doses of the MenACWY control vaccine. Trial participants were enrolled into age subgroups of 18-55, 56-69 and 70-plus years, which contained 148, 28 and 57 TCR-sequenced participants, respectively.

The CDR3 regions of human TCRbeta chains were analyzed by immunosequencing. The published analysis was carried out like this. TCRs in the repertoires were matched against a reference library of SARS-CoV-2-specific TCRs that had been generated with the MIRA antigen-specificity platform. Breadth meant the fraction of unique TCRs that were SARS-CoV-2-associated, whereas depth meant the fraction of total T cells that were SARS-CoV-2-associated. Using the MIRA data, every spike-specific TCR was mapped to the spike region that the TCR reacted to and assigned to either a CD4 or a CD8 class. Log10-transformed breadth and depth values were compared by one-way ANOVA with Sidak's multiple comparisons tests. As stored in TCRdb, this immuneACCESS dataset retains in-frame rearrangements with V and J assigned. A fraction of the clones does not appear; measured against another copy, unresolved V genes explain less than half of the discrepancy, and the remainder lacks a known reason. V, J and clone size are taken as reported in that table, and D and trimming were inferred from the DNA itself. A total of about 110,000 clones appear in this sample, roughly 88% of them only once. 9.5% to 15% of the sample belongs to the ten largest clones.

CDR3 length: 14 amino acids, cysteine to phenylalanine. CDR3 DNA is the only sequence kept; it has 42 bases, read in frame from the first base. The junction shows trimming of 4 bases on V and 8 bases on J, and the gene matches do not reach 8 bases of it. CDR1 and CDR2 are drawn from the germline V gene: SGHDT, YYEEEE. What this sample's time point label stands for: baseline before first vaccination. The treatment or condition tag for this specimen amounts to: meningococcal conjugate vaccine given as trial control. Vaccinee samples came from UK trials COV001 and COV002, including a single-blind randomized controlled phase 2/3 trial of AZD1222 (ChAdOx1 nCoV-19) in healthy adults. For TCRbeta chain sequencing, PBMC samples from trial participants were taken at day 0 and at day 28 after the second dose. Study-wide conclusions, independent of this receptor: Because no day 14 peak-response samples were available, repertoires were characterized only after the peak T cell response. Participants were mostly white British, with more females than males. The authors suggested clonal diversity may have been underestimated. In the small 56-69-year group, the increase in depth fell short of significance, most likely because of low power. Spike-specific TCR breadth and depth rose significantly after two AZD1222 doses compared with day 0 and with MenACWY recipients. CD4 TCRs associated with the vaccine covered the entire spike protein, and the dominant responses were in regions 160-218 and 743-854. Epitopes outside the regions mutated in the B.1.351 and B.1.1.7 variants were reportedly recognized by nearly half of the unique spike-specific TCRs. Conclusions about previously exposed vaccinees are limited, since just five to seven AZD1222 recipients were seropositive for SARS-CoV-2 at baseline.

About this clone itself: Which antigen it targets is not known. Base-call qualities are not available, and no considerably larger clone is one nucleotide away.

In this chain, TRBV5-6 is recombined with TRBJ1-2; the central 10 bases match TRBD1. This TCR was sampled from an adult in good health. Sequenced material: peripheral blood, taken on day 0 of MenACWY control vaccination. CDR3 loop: CASSGMTGGSGYTF. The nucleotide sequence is TGTGCCAGCAGCGGTATGACAGGGGGCTCGGGCTACACCTTC.